This T cell receptor (beta chain) was captured in a study of blood T cell repertoires in COVID-19. The germline gives CDR1 MDHEN, CDR2 SYDVKM. V shed 6 bases, J shed 4 bases, and the junction held 7 bases outside the gene matches. CDR3 length: 15 amino acids. How the authors handled the data: Reference gene primers were amplified, and this amplification served to estimate nucleated cell counts. Sequenced by immunoSEQ multiplex PCR; TCRdb stores in-frame clones only, minus some. That table furnishes V, J and clone size, whereas the DNA furnished D and trimming. The sample yields approximately 170,000 clones, about four fifths seen once.

V and J are TRBV28 and TRBJ2-7, with 12 bases fitting TRBD2. The source is a woman older than 75 with COVID-19, enrolled during active disease. The sequenced material came from peripheral blood. CDR3 sequence: CASRHRTSGKYEQYF. In DNA form, the CDR3 reads TGTGCCAGCAGGCATCGGACTAGCGGGAAGTACGAGCAGTACTTC.